The 18 T cell receptor beta chains reported below all come from one sample, sequenced in a study of blood T cell repertoires in COVID-19. Repertoires were generated with immunoSEQ multiplex PCR, while TCRdb's copy carries only in-frame clones and drops some. Of roughly 100,000 clones listed, 90% are singletons. The sequenced sample consisted of peripheral blood. The receptor source for this set is a man between 45 and 60 years old with acute or convalescent COVID-19.

This sequence joins TRBV5-1 and TRBJ2-3, with TRBD2 matching over 8 bases. The CDR3 runs to 16 residues. V lost 4 bases and J lost 1; bases outside the gene matches: 8. Germline V gene data show CDR1 as SGHRS and CDR2 as YFSETQ. This chain's CDR3 is CASSPRGGDGTDTQYF. The CDR3 bases are TGCGCCAGCAGCCCCCGGGGGGGGGACGGCACAGATACGCAGTATTTT.

J is TRBJ1-2 and V is TRBV12-3 or TRBV12-4; perhaps TRBD1 as D (6 bases). The V end lost 7 bases, the J end lost 4 bases, and 13 bases lay between the germline ends. The CDR3 has 13 amino acids. CDR3 DNA sequence: TGTGCCAGCACCCCGACAGGAGTCTATGGCTACACCTTC. Its translation is CASTPTGVYGYTF.

The V gene is TRBV21-1, the J gene TRBJ1-5. TRBV21-1 is marked as a pseudogene. This CDR3 is built from 16 residues. The CDR3 region is CASSKVWRGSNQPQHF. CDR3 coding DNA: TGTGCCAGCAGCAAAGTATGGAGGGGTAGCAATCAGCCCCAGCATTTT.

This clone showed up just once. This chain joins TRBV19 and TRBJ2-7; 9 nucleotides line up with TRBD1. The J segment lost 4 bases and the V segment lost 3 bases, leaving 7 bases of the junction unmatched. The CDR3 totals 15 residues. Germline CDR1 reads LNHDA; CDR2 reads SQIVND (reference sequence). The CDR3 reads CASSILGTGRYEQYF. The CDR3 DNA reads as TGTGCCAGTAGTATCCTGGGGACAGGGCGGTACGAGCAGTACTTC.

This clone has just one count. The rearrangement joins TRBV12-5 to TRBJ2-7; the match to TRBD2 covers 8 bases. Germline values: CDR1 LGHNT, CDR2 FRNRAP. This CDR3 has 16 residues. V trimming: 4 bases; J trimming: 7 bases; junction bases outside the gene matches: 15. The CDR3 sequence: CASGSVPAGATREQYF. The CDR3 nucleotides are TGTGCTAGTGGTTCAGTCCCAGCGGGAGCTACTCGGGAGCAGTACTTC.

The rearrangement uses TRBV19 and TRBJ1-1; 7 nucleotides match TRBD1. V lost 8 bases to trimming and J lost 0 bases; unmatched junction nucleotides: 6. The CDR3 is made up of 14 amino acids. Germline CDR1 reads LNHDA; CDR2 reads SQIVND (reference sequence). In nucleotides, the CDR3 is TGTGCCAGTGGGGAACAGGGGTTGAACACTGAAGCTTTCTTT. Translation gives CASGEQGLNTEAFF. Filled out from reference TRBV19 and TRBJ1-1, the complete variable domain reads DGGITQSPKYLFRKEGQNVTLSCEQNLNHDAMYWYRQDPGQGLRLIYYSQIVNDFQKGDIAEGYSVSREKKESFPLTVTSAQKNPTAFYLCASGEQGLNTEAFFGQGTRLTVV.

This rearrangement joins TRBV27 to TRBJ1-2, with TRBD1 matching over 11 bases. The germline gives CDR1 MNHEY, CDR2 SMNVEV (reference sequence). Trimming took 7 bases from V and 4 from J; bases not matched to a gene: 2. The CDR3 is 13 amino acids. The CDR3 protein is CASTGQGAYGYTF. CDR3 nucleotides: TGTGCCAGCACCGGACAGGGGGCCTATGGCTACACCTTC.

The chain employs TRBV30 and TRBJ1-6, with TRBD1 identical over 9 bases. Germline CDR1 reads GTSNPN; CDR2 reads SVGIG (reference sequence). V shed 1 base and J 9 bases; nucleotides not matched to a gene: 7. The length of the CDR3 is 15 residues. CDR3 protein: CAWSERTGVLSPLHF. For the CDR3, the DNA is TGTGCCTGGAGTGAACGGACAGGGGTTCTTTCACCCCTCCACTTT. Combining the CDR3 with reference TRBV30 and TRBJ1-6 gives the whole variable domain SQTIHQWPATLVQPVGSPLSLECTVEGTSNPNLYWYRQAAGRGLQLLFYSVGIGQISSEVPQNLSASRPQDRQFILSSKKLLLSDSGFYLCAWSERTGVLSPLHFGNGTRLTVT.

This clone appeared a single time. CDR3 loop: CATSRAGAQETQYF. CDR3 DNA: TGTGCCACCAGCAGAGCGGGAGCCCAAGAGACCCAGTACTTC. The genes are TRBV15 and TRBJ2-5, with D possibly being TRBD2 (6 bases). The germline V and J ends were trimmed by 1 base and 1 base, with 7 bases remaining between them. This CDR3 spans 14 amino acids. CDR1 and CDR2 (germline): LNHNV, YYDKDF (reference sequence).

The chain employs TRBV7-7 and TRBJ2-1, with TRBD2 as a possible D gene (6 bases). The germline gives CDR1 SSHAT, CDR2 FNYEAQ (reference sequence). CDR3 length: 13 amino acids. The ends were cut back, 0 bases at V and 9 bases at J, with 9 bases in the middle. The CDR3 reads CASSLAGGSEQFF. The CDR3 DNA follows: TGTGCCAGCAGCTTAGCGGGAGGATCTGAGCAGTTCTTC. The variable domain in full, completed from reference TRBV7-7 and TRBJ2-1, reads GAGVSQSPRYKVTKRGQDVTLRCDPISSHATLYWYQQALGQGPEFLTYFNYEAQPDKSGLPSDRFSAERPEGSISTLTIQRTEQRDSAMYRCASSLAGGSEQFFGPGTRLTVL.

The chain links TRBV7-9 to TRBJ2-3, with 7 bases aligning to TRBD1. The CDR3 spans 15 residues. The ends lost 4 bases at V and 4 bases at J; junction bases unmatched: 8. Germline V gene sequence: CDR1 SEHNR, CDR2 FQNEAQ (reference sequence). CDR3 protein: CASSSQGMRSDTQYF. CDR3 nucleotide sequence: TGTGCCAGCAGCTCACAGGGGATGAGGTCAGATACGCAGTATTTT.

The genes are TRBV15 and TRBJ2-2, with TRBD2 matching 8 bases. Germline CDR1 and CDR2: LNHNV and YYDKDF (reference sequence). V gave up 0 bases and J gave up 6 bases; unmatched junction bases: 3. This CDR3 region has 15 residues. CDR3 protein: CATSRDGTSSGELFF. CDR3 nucleotide sequence: TGTGCCACCAGCAGAGATGGGACTAGTTCCGGGGAGCTGTTTTTT.

The chain couples TRBV27 to TRBJ1-1; TRBD1 matches at 7 bases. Germline V gene data show CDR1 as MNHEY and CDR2 as SMNVEV (reference sequence). J was trimmed by 0 bases and V by 5 bases; bases with no gene match: 12. CDR3 size: 17 residues. In nucleotides, the CDR3 is TGTGCCAGCAGTACGTCAGGGGGTAAAGTAATGAACACTGAAGCTTTCTTT. Its protein is CASSTSGGKVMNTEAFF.

The chain links TRBV11-3 to TRBJ2-2; 8 nucleotides line up with TRBD1. The V gene's germline CDR1 is SGHNT and CDR2 YENEEA. The CDR3 runs 13 residues. V lost 9 bases to trimming and J lost 5 bases; unmatched junction nucleotides: 5. The DNA of the CDR3 is TGTGCCAGTGGGACAGGAGGAACCGGGGAGCTGTTTTTT. Protein product: CASGTGGTGELFF.

The CDR3 here is CASSLVSGAPLHF. In DNA form, the CDR3 reads TGTGCCAGCAGCTTAGTTTCAGGGGCCCCCCTCCACTTT. The chain has TRBV7-9 and TRBJ1-6; D perhaps matches TRBD1 (6 bases). Germline V gene sequence: CDR1 SEHNR, CDR2 FQNEAQ (reference sequence). This CDR3 contains 13 residues. V lost 1 base to trimming and J lost 13 bases, with 11 bases between them.

The sample holds a few counts of this clone. The chain joins TRBV9 to TRBJ1-5, with 7 bases fitting TRBD1. CDR1 is SGDLS, CDR2 YYNGEE, per germline. Trimming at V came to 3 bases and at J to 3 bases, leaving 6 bases not matched to a gene. The CDR3 has 15 amino acids. Here the CDR3 reads CASSERGRPNQPQHF. Written as DNA, the CDR3 is TGTGCCAGCAGCGAAAGGGGGCGGCCCAATCAGCCCCAGCATTTT.

This clone was seen a handful of times. The genes are TRBV3-1 (or the pseudogene TRBV3-2) and TRBJ1-2, with D tentatively TRBD1 (5 bases). The length of the CDR3 is 16 residues. Germline V lookup: CDR1 LGHDT, CDR2 YNNKEL (reference sequence). Trimming shortened V by 1 base and J by 0 bases, and 12 bases separated the two germline ends. Here the CDR3 reads CASSQGWGSSNYGYTF. The CDR3 DNA sequence: TGTGCCAGCAGCCAAGGATGGGGCTCCTCTAACTATGGCTACACCTTC.

The rearrangement links TRBV7-2 to TRBJ2-1; 16 nucleotides align to TRBD2. Germline V gene lookup returns CDR1 SGHTA and CDR2 FQGNSA. The CDR3 extends over 18 amino acids. With V trimmed by 1 base and J by 4 bases, 4 bases remained unmatched. The chain's CDR3 is CASSLGGLAGGIYNEQFF. CDR3 sequence (DNA): TGTGCCAGCAGCTTAGGGGGACTAGCGGGAGGGATATACAATGAGCAGTTCTTC.